The source of this T cell receptor (beta chain) is a study of cytomegalovirus exposure and HLA in healthy donors. Study-level results: In a later analysis, TCR association rates varied by HLA locus: DRB1 most, HLA-C fewest. Under in vitro conditions, a few CMV-associated chains were confirmed as specific for CMV antigens.

In regard to this clone: Its cognate antigen is unknown.

V lost 4 bases, J lost 5 bases, and 6 bases stayed unmatched. The length of the CDR3 is 15 residues. The germline V gene has CDR1 MRHNA and CDR2 SNTAGT. 60 Vbeta and 13 Jbeta primers were used in PCR. The assay was immunoSEQ multiplex PCR, and TCRdb's table has in-frame clones only and misses some. The data contain 200,000 to 250,000 clones, approximately 78% of them singletons. J is TRBJ2-3 and V is TRBV6-4, with TRBD2 matching over 10 bases. The receptor comes from a man aged 25 to 45 in good health and CMV-seronegative. Sequences were obtained from PBMCs. The DNA for the CDR3 is TGTGCCAGCAGTGGGGTAGCGGGGGGTATAGATACGCAGTATTTT. It yields the protein CASSGVAGGIDTQYF.